This TCR beta chain appears in the sequencing data of a study of blood T cell repertoires in COVID-19. On the study more broadly: T cells, B-cell-depleted T cells, or PBMCs supplied cDNA or gDNA.

V lost 2 bases to trimming and J lost 0 bases, with 13 bases between them. The CDR3 runs to 17 residues. Germline values: CDR1 KGHSH, CDR2 LQKENI. Source study methods: Amplified reference gene primers provided the basis for estimating nucleated cell counts. Generated by immunoSEQ multiplex PCR, the TCRdb table keeps only in-frame clones and is missing some. V and J calls plus clone size are reproduced from that table; the DNA served to infer D and trimming. The data hold 250,000 to 300,000 clones, with approximately 86% observed a single time. The clonotype comes from a woman aged 18 to 35 with acute or convalescent COVID-19. Sequenced input: peripheral blood. V usage is TRBV18 and J usage is TRBJ2-2; D may be TRBD2 (6 bases). CDR3 loop: CASSPRKGLTNTGELFF. CDR3 nucleotides: TGTGCCAGCTCACCAAGAAAGGGACTTACGAACACCGGGGAGCTGTTTTTT.